The T cell receptor (beta chain) under discussion was sequenced for a study of beta chain features in type 1 diabetes. Turning to the study itself: The patients were much like the healthy donors in age, gender and cell yields.

Expressed TCRB transcripts were sequenced after all isolated RNA was converted to cDNA. TCRdb's copy holds only in-frame clones and misses some; the assay was immunoSEQ multiplex PCR. The repertoire holds around 240,000 clones, with 7.5% to 10% as singletons. CDR1 is SGHAT and CDR2 is FQNNGV in the germline V gene. This CDR3 comprises 14 residues. V shed 5 bases, J shed 4 bases, and the junction held 2 bases outside the gene matches. The sequencing sample was made of naive CD4+ T cells from blood. The rearrangement joins TRBV11-2 to TRBJ1-3; 10 bases agree with TRBD1. The receptor's source is a woman aged 18-29 years in good health. The CDR3: CASSRQGAGNTIYF. CDR3 in DNA: TGTGCCAGCAGCCGACAGGGGGCCGGAAACACCATATATTTT.